The clone carrying this T cell receptor beta chain was seen a handful of times. The CDR3 is 15 residues long. Germline V gene data show CDR1 as MGHDK and CDR2 as SYGVNS. Trimming took 2 bases from V and 7 from J, leaving 17 bases between them. Under the authors' procedure: It was from reference gene primer amplification that nucleated cell counts were estimated. Clones were read by immunoSEQ multiplex PCR, and TCRdb kept only the in-frame ones, dropping some. D and trimming come from the DNA, and the V and J calls and clone size come from that table. This sample carries some 19,000 clones, 77% of them seen once, and the ten largest clones take approximately 17%. This entry comes from a study of blood T cell repertoires in COVID-19. Study-wide background: Sample material is recorded as cDNA or gDNA derived from T cells, B-cell-depleted T cells, or PBMCs.

The receptor was isolated from a man aged 70-80 years with COVID-19, enrolled during active disease. Sequenced sample: peripheral blood. The genes are TRBV25-1 and TRBJ1-2; no reliable D call. CDR3 sequence (DNA): TGTGCCAGCAGTGAAAGTAATGGGTTAAGGAGTGGCTACACCTTC. As protein: CASSESNGLRSGYTF.